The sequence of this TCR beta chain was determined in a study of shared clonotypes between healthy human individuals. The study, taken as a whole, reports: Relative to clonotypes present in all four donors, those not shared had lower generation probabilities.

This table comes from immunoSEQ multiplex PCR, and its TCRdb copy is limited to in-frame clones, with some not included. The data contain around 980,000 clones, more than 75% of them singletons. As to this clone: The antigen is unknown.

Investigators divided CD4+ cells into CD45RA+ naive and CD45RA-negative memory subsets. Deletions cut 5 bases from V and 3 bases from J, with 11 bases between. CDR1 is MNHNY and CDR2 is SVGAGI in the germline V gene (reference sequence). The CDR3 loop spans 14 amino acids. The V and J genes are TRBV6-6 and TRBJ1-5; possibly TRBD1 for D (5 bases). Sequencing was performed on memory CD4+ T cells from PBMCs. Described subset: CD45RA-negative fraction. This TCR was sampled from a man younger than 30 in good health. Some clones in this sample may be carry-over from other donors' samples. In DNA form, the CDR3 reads TGTGCCAGCAGTCAACGACAGACCAATCAGCCCCAGCATTTT. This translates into CASSQRQTNQPQHF.